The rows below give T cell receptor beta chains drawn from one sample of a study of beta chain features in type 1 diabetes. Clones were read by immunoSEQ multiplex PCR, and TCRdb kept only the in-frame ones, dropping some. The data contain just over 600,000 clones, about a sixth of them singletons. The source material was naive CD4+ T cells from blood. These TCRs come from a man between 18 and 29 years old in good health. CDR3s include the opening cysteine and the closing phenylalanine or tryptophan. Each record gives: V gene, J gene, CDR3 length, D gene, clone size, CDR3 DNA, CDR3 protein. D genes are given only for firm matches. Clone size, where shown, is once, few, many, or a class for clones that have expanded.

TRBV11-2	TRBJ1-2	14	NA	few	TGTGCCAGCAACGATCCCGGGACCCACTATGGCTACACCTTC	CASNDPGTHYGYTF
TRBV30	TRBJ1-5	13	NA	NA	TGTGCCTGGAGCGGCGAGGGCAATCAGCCCCAGCATTTT	CAWSGEGNQPQHF
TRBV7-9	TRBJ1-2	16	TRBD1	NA	TGTGCCAGCAGCTTAGCCACGGGACAGGGTAACTATGGCTACACCTTC	CASSLATGQGNYGYTF
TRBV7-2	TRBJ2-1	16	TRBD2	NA	TGTGCCAGCAGCTTAGCGGGGACTAGCGGATACAATGAGCAGTTCTTC	CASSLAGTSGYNEQFF
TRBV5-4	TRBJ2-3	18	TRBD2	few	TGTGCCAGCAGCTTTGGGACTAGCGGGGGGGCCGGCACAGATACGCAGTATTTT	CASSFGTSGGAGTDTQYF
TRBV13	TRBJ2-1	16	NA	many	TGTGCCAGCAGCTCCTCCCGGGGGGCCCAATACAATGAGCAGTTCTTC	CASSSSRGAQYNEQFF
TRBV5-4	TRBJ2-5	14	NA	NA	TGTGCCAGCAGCCTGGACAAGATAACAGAGACCCAGTACTTC	CASSLDKITETQYF
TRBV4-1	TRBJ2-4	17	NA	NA	TGCGCCAGCAGCCAAGAAGCAGATCTATTAGCCAAAAACATTCAGTACTTC	CASSQEADLLAKNIQYF
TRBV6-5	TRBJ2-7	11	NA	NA	TGTGCCAGCAGTCAGGGTATCGAGCAGTACTTC	CASSQGIEQYF
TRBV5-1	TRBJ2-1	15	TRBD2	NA	TGCGCCAGCAGCTTGGCCGTGACTAGCGGGGGAGAGCAGTTCTTC	CASSLAVTSGGEQFF
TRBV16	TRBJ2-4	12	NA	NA	TGTGCCAGCAGTCCCCCGGTGGGGCGGAAATACTTC	CASSPPVGRKYF
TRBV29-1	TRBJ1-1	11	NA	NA	TGCAGCTTAAAGGCGGGGTTCGCAGCTTTCTTT	CSLKAGFAAFF
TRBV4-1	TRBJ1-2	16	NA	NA	TGCGCCAGCAGCCAAGATCCGCCAGGAAACTTCTATGGCTACACCTTC	CASSQDPPGNFYGYTF
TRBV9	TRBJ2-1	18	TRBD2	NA	TGTGCCAGCAGCGTAGCTTTGGGACTAGCGGGACTCTACAATGAGCAGTTCTTC	CASSVALGLAGLYNEQFF
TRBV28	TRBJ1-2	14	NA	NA	TGTGCCAGCAGTTCCCGGAGTTCTAACTATGGCTACACCTTC	CASSSRSSNYGYTF
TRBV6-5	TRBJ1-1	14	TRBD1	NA	TGTGCCAGCAGTTACTCGCATGGGACAGGGGAAGCTTTCTTT	CASSYSHGTGEAFF
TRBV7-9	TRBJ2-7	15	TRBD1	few	TGTGCCAGCAGCGCATCAGGGGGCTCAGCCTACGAGCAGTACTTC	CASSASGGSAYEQYF
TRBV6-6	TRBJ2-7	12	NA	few	TGTGCCAGCAGTTACAATGGCCCCGAGCAGTACTTC	CASSYNGPEQYF
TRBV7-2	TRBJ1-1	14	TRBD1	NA	TGTGCCAGCAGCTTCGACAGGGGAAACACTGAAGCTTTCTTT	CASSFDRGNTEAFF
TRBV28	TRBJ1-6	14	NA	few	TGTGCCAGCAGTTTAGAGGGTAATAATTCACCCCTCCACTTT	CASSLEGNNSPLHF
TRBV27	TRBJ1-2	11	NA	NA	TGTGCCAGCAGTTCGGGGTGGGGCTACACCTTC	CASSSGWGYTF
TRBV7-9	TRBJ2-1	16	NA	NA	TGTGCCAGCAGCTTAGCAACAGGGCGCGGGACCAATGAGCAGTTCTTC	CASSLATGRGTNEQFF
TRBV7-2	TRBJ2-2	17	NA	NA	TGTGCCAGCAGCTTAGGACCACACGGCCTGAACACCGGGGAGCTGTTTTTT	CASSLGPHGLNTGELFF
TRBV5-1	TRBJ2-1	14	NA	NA	TGCGCCAGCAGCTTCTACGCAAGCGTCAATGAGCAGTTCTTC	CASSFYASVNEQFF
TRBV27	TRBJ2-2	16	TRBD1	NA	TGTGCCAGCAGTAATGTCGGTACAGGGGTAACCGGGGAGCTGTTTTTT	CASSNVGTGVTGELFF
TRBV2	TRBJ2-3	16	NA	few	TGTGCCAGCAGTGACCCCCCCGGGGTATCTCGGGTCACGCAGTATTTT	CASSDPPGVSRVTQYF
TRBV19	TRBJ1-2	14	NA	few	TGTGCCAGTAGTGAACGAGGTGTGTGGAATGGCTACACCTTC	CASSERGVWNGYTF
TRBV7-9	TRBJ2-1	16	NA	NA	TGTGCCAGCAGCTTAGGGAACAGGGTGGGCTACAATGAGCAGTTCTTC	CASSLGNRVGYNEQFF
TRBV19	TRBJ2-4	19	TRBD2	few	TGTGCCAGTAGTATAGATGGGACTAGCGGGAGTGTGTCCAAAAACATTCAGTACTTC	CASSIDGTSGSVSKNIQYF
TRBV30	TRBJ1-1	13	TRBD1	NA	TGTGCCTGGAGCAGGGGGCGATTCGCTGAAGCTTTCTTT	CAWSRGRFAEAFF
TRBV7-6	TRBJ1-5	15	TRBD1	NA	TGTGCCAGCAGTGCCGGACAGGGGGCTCGGCAGCCCCAGCATTTT	CASSAGQGARQPQHF
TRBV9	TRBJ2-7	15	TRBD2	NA	TGTGCCAGCAGCGTGGGGACTAGCGGGACCCGGGAGCAGTACTTC	CASSVGTSGTREQYF
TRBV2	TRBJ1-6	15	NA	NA	TGTGCCAGCAGTGTATGGGAGGTCAAGTCTTCACCCCTCCACTTT	CASSVWEVKSSPLHF
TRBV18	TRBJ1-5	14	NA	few	TGTGCCAGCTCTCCGGGGATGAGCAATCAGCCCCAGCATTTT	CASSPGMSNQPQHF
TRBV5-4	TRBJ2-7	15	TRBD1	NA	TGTGCCAGCAGCTTGGATCGGACAGGGCCTTACGAGCAGTACTTC	CASSLDRTGPYEQYF
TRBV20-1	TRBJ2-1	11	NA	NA	TGCAGTGAGCGGGCTTACAATGAGCAGTTCTTC	CSERAYNEQFF
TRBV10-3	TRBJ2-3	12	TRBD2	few	TGTGCCATCAGGGCGGGAGGGGATACGCAGTATTTT	CAIRAGGDTQYF
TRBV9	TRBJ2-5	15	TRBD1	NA	TGTGCCAGCAGCGTAGGACAGGGGGGAAAGGAGACCCAGTACTTC	CASSVGQGGKETQYF
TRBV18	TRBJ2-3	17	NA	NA	TGTGCCAGCTCACCAGTGCAATGGACTCAAATCACAGATACGCAGTATTTT	CASSPVQWTQITDTQYF
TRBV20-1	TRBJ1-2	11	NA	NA	TGCAGTGTAGAGGTCTACTATGGCTACACCTTC	CSVEVYYGYTF
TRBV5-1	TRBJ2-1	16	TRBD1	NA	TGCGCCAGCAGCTCCCGGACAGGCAGCTCCTACAATGAGCAGTTCTTC	CASSSRTGSSYNEQFF
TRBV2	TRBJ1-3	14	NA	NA	TGTGCCAGCAGTAGTACATCGGCTGGGAACACCATATATTTT	CASSSTSAGNTIYF
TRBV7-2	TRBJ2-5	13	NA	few	TGTGCCAGCAGCTTAGAACGCCAAGAGACCCAGTACTTC	CASSLERQETQYF
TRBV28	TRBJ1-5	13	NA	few	TGTGCCAGCAGTCAGGGTAGCAATCAGCCCCAGCATTTT	CASSQGSNQPQHF
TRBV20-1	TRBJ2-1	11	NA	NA	TGCAGTGCTAGAGATAAGGGACTTGTGTTCTTC	CSARDKGLVFF
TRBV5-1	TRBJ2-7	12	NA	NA	TGCGCCAGCAGCCCCAGGGGCTACGAGCAGTACTTC	CASSPRGYEQYF
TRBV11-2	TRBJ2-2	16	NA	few	TGTGCCAGCAGCCCTTCTAGTCCCTTTAGGACCGGGGAGCTGTTTTTT	CASSPSSPFRTGELFF
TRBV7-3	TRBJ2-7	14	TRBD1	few	TGTGCCAGCAGCACCGGGACAGGCTCCTACGAGCAGTACTTC	CASSTGTGSYEQYF
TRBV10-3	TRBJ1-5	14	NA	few	TGTGCCATCAGTGCGACAGCTAGCAATCAGCCCCAGCATTTT	CAISATASNQPQHF
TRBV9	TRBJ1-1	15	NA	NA	TGTGCCAGCAGCGAGGGGAAAGGGGGGAGCACTGAAGCTTTCTTT	CASSEGKGGSTEAFF
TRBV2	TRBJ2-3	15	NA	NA	TGTGCCAGCAGCGCCCTAGCCCAGAGCACAGATACGCAGTATTTT	CASSALAQSTDTQYF
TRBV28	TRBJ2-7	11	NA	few	TGTGCCAGCAGGGCTACGGCCGAGCAGTACTTC	CASRATAEQYF